A single sample is the source of the 5 T cell receptor beta chains below, sequenced in a study of T cells in women clearing cervical HPV infection. The assay was immunoSEQ multiplex PCR, and TCRdb's table has in-frame clones only and misses some. Recorded here are 30,000 to 45,000 clones; the top ten clones represent approximately 6.4%. The sequenced sample was blood buffy coat. The receptor source for this set is a woman between 18 and 70 years old with a cervical HPV16 infection that either progressed to CIN3+ or cleared (not recorded which).

Notes on this clone: The CDR3 end is not reached by the read, which stops 3 residues before it; the germline J gene fills it in. This chain connects TRBV29-1 to TRBJ2-1, with a tentative D call TRBD2 (5 bases). The CDR3 is 11 amino acids. Germline loops: CDR1 SQVTM, CDR2 ANQGSEA. Trimming shortened V by 8 bases and J by 7 bases, and 12 bases separated the two germline ends. The CDR3 loop is CSSNRGNEQFF. The covered CDR3 bases are TGCAGCTCCAACCGGGGTAATGAG.

The sequenced part of the CDR3 DNA is TGTGCCAGTAGTGTTCTAGCGGGGGGCTACGAG. Encoded protein: CASSVLAGGYE. The full CDR3 protein is CASSVLAGGYEQYF. The chain employs TRBV19 and TRBJ2-7, with 11 nucleotides matching TRBD2. The read halts 3 residues ahead of the CDR3 end, with the missing end drawn from the germline J gene. CDR3 length: 14 residues. After removal of 5 bases from V and 3 bases from J, the junction contained 3 bases not matched to a gene. CDR1 is LNHDA and CDR2 is SQIVND in the germline V gene (reference sequence).

A remark on this clone: The read ends 3 residues shy of where the CDR3 ends; the end is completed using the germline J gene. This chain connects TRBV29-1 to TRBJ1-1; tentatively, D is TRBD1 (6 bases). CDR1 is SQVTM and CDR2 is ANQGSEA in the germline V gene. The CDR3 has 15 amino acids. Trimming pared 4 bases from V and 0 bases from J, leaving 15 bases between. CDR3: CSVVQLGAVNTEAFF. CDR3 DNA, as far as it was read: TGCAGCGTTGTTCAATTGGGGGCGGTGAACACTGAA. Looking up the rest from reference TRBV29-1 and TRBJ1-1 gives the full variable domain: SAVISQKPSRDICQRGTSLTIQCQVDSQVTMMFWYRQQPGQSLTLIATANQGSEATYESGFVIDKFPISRPNLTFSTLTVSNMSPEDSSIYLCSVVQLGAVNTEAFFGQGTRLTVV.

For this clone: The read terminates 3 residues ahead of where the CDR3 ends, so the germline J gene completes it. V usage is TRBV11-2 and J usage is TRBJ1-4, with 7 positions matching TRBD1. Germline CDR1 is SGHAT and CDR2 is FQNNGV. There are 14 residues in the CDR3. V lost 2 bases to trimming and J lost 7 bases; unmatched junction nucleotides: 4. The CDR3 bases that were read are TGTGCCAGCAGCTTAACAGGGGTTTCTGAAAAA. This codes for CASSLTGVSEK. The complete CDR3 sequence is CASSLTGVSEKLFF.

A note on this clone: The read is 3 residues too short to cover the CDR3 end, so that end is filled in from the germline J gene. This chain joins TRBV30 and TRBJ2-7; 7 bases line up with TRBD1. The CDR3 runs to 14 residues. Germline CDR1 GTSNPN, CDR2 SVGIG (reference sequence). Trimming at V came to 4 bases and at J to 0 bases, leaving 6 bases not matched to a gene. The CDR3 loop reads CAWNAGTASYEQYF. CDR3 DNA (partial): TGTGCCTGGAACGCCGGGACAGCCTCCTACGAG.